Listed below are T cell receptor beta chains from one sample, sequenced in a study of metastatic and nonmetastatic thyroid tumors. MiXCR reprocessed the PCR reads for TCRdb. The repertoire consists of around 10,000 clones, with roughly 30% occurring once and the leading ten covering around 16%. Sequenced: tumor tissue. These receptors were taken from a female donor with papillary thyroid cancer or a benign thyroid nodule (not recorded which). Some clones in this sample may be carry-over from other donors' samples. Both conserved end residues are part of each CDR3. Each record gives: clone size, V gene, J gene, D gene, CDR3 protein, CDR3 DNA. D genes are given only for firm matches. Some rows mark clone size as missing; the rest say once, few, many or name a class of expanded clone.

many	TRBV11-2	TRBJ2-5	TRBD2	CASSLKSGGAGVSGTQYF	TGTGCCAGCAGCTTAAAAAGCGGGGGGGCCGGGGTGAGCGGGACCCAGTACTTC
medium-sized	TRBV28	TRBJ2-2	TRBD2	CASSLAGLAGANTGELFF	TGTGCCAGCAGTTTGGCCGGGCTAGCGGGAGCGAACACCGGGGAGCTGTTTTTT
NA	TRBV3-1	TRBJ1-2	NA	CASSPQVSNYGYTF	TGTGCCAGCAGCCCACAGGTTTCTAACTATGGCTACACCTTC
many	TRBV3-1	TRBJ2-3	TRBD2	CAAGTSGRATDTQYF	TGTGCCGCAGGGACTAGCGGGAGGGCCACAGATACGCAGTATTTT
few	TRBV2	TRBJ2-7	NA	CASSEGETSNEQYF	TGTGCCAGCAGTGAGGGGGAGACTAGTAACGAGCAGTACTTC
once	TRBV4-1	TRBJ1-2	NA	CASSQGGAPGYTF	TGCGCCAGCAGCCAAGGCGGAGCGCCGGGCTACACCTTC
few	TRBV6-8	TRBJ1-1	NA	CASKIKEAFF	TGTGCCAGCAAAATCAAGGAAGCTTTCTTT
many	TRBV5-4	TRBJ2-1	NA	CASSLYSRNEQFF	TGTGCCAGCAGCTTGTATAGCCGCAATGAGCAGTTCTTC
few	TRBV12-3/TRBV12-4	TRBJ1-2	TRBD1	CASRTGEYYGYTF	TGTGCCAGCAGGACAGGGGAGTACTATGGCTACACCTTC
NA	TRBV11-2	TRBJ2-5	NA	CASSLVWGREQETQYF	TGTGCCAGCAGCTTAGTTTGGGGTAGGGAACAAGAGACCCAGTACTTC
medium-sized	TRBV27	TRBJ2-7	TRBD2	CASSLLAGVPYEQYF	TGTGCCAGCAGCCTTCTAGCGGGAGTACCCTACGAGCAGTACTTC
many	TRBV6-1	TRBJ1-4	TRBD1	CASSVDRGEKLFF	TGTGCCAGCTCGGTGGACAGGGGCGAAAAACTGTTTTTT
NA	TRBV7-2	TRBJ1-1	NA	CASSLYSPNTEAFF	TGTGCCAGCAGCTTATACAGCCCGAACACTGAAGCTTTCTTT
medium-sized	TRBV2	TRBJ2-7	NA	CASSERTYEQYF	TGTGCCAGCAGTGAGAGGACCTACGAGCAGTACTTC
NA	TRBV3-1	TRBJ1-2	NA	CASSHHRDCGYGYTF	TGTGCCAGCAGCCACCACCGGGACTGCGGCTATGGCTACACCTTC
medium-sized	TRBV27	TRBJ2-1	TRBD2	CASSLGGTMGSYNEQFF	TGTGCCAGCAGTTTAGGCGGGACTATGGGCTCCTACAATGAGCAGTTCTTC